A single sample gave rise to the 13 T cell receptor beta chains below, sequenced in a study of shared clonotypes between healthy human individuals. Sequenced by immunoSEQ multiplex PCR; TCRdb stores in-frame clones only, minus some. The sample has under 1,900,000 clones, about 98.5% seen once. What was sequenced was naive CD4+ T cells sorted from blood. Subset: CD45RA+ positively selected. The receptors here all came from a young man in good health.

This clone was found once. The chain combines TRBV10-3 with TRBJ2-7, with 11 bases that match TRBD2. Trimming removed 6 bases from V and 1 base from J; junction bases left unmatched: 5. The CDR3 is 15 residues long. In germline, CDR1 is ENHRY, CDR2 SYGVKD. The CDR3 region is CAISLTSGRSYEQYF. As DNA, the CDR3 is TGTGCCATCAGCCTAACTAGCGGGAGATCCTACGAGCAGTACTTC.

This clone was detected once. Additional DNA sequences in this sample encode the identical CDR3. The chain is built from TRBV9 and TRBJ1-1, with a weak D call TRBD1 (5 bases). The V end was cut by 2 bases, the J end by 4 bases, with 9 bases between. The CDR3 runs 13 residues. In germline, CDR1 is SGDLS, CDR2 YYNGEE. CDR3 DNA: TGTGCCAGCAGCGTTCGGGGCAGCACTGAAGCTTTCTTT. It translates to CASSVRGSTEAFF.

The chain joins TRBV7-9 to TRBJ2-6; TRBD1 matches at 9 bases. Germline V gene lookup returns CDR1 SEHNR and CDR2 FQNEAQ (reference sequence). This CDR3 is 19 amino acids long. V lost 1 base and J lost 0; bases outside the gene matches: 7. The CDR3 reads CASSLEKGQGSSGANVLTF. In DNA, the CDR3 is TGTGCCAGCAGCTTAGAGAAGGGACAGGGCAGCTCTGGGGCCAACGTCCTGACTTTC.

This clone was seen a single time. This rearrangement joins TRBV5-6 to TRBJ2-7, with D hard to call. Deletions cut 1 base from V and 0 bases from J, with 14 bases between. This CDR3 spans 16 amino acids. Germline V lookup: CDR1 SGHDT, CDR2 YYEEEE. The CDR3 protein is CASSLLAALSSYEQYF. Written as DNA, the CDR3 is TGTGCCAGCAGCTTGCTTGCGGCCCTGAGCTCCTACGAGCAGTACTTC. Filled out from reference TRBV5-6 and TRBJ2-7, the complete variable domain reads DAGVTQSPTHLIKTRGQQVTLRCSPKSGHDTVSWYQQALGQGPQFIFQYYEEEERQRGNFPDRFSGHQFPNYSSELNVNALLLGDSALYLCASSLLAALSSYEQYFGPGTRLTVT.

The chain carries TRBV9 and TRBJ1-5; D perhaps matches TRBD1 (5 bases). The CDR3 consists of 15 residues. Trimming cost V 0 bases and J 5 bases, with 12 bases left between them. In germline, CDR1 is SGDLS, CDR2 YYNGEE. CDR3 in DNA: TGTGCCAGCAGCGTAGGGGGGTACGGGGATCAGCCCCAGCATTTT. Translated: CASSVGGYGDQPQHF.

The gene calls are TRBV5-1 and TRBJ2-3; TRBD2 is a possible D gene (7 bases). V lost 4 bases and J lost 2, with 14 bases in between. Germline V gene data show CDR1 as SGHRS and CDR2 as YFSETQ. This CDR3 contains 15 residues. CDR3 in amino acids: CASSRARGATDTQYF. CDR3 DNA: TGCGCCAGCAGCAGAGCTCGGGGGGCCACAGATACGCAGTATTTT.

The chain combines TRBV18 with TRBJ2-7; D uncertain. This CDR3 region has 15 residues. Trimming pared 3 bases from V and 4 bases from J, leaving 16 bases between. Germline-derived CDR1 and CDR2 are KGHSH and LQKENI. CDR3 amino acids: CASSPILGTQYEQYF. In DNA, the CDR3 is TGTGCCAGCTCACCTATATTAGGAACCCAATACGAGCAGTACTTC.

Turning to this clone: A read error may produce the germline difference seen at one junction end. This chain uses TRBV28 with TRBJ2-7; either TRBD1 or TRBD2 may fit D (5 bases each). Germline CDR1 is MDHEN and CDR2 is SYDVKM. The length of the CDR3 is 15 residues. The CDR3 sequence is CASTPGRRWVGQNNF. The CDR3 DNA sequence: TGTGCCAGCACCCCAGGAAGGAGGTGGGTTGGACAAAACAACTTC.

The V gene is TRBV5-4, the J gene TRBJ2-7; D may correspond to TRBD1 or TRBD2 (5 bases each). CDR1 is SGHNT, CDR2 YYREEE, per germline (reference sequence). Trimming pared 4 bases from V and 3 bases from J, leaving 11 bases between. CDR3 length equals 13 residues. The CDR3 DNA sequence: TGTGCCAGCAGCCTTGGGGGATTCTACGAGCAGTACTTC. Translation gives CASSLGGFYEQYF.

V and J are TRBV19 and TRBJ2-7; D possibly corresponds to TRBD1 (6 bases). V gave up 5 bases and J gave up 6 bases, with 14 bases separating them. CDR3 length: 13 amino acids. The germline V gene has CDR1 LNHDA and CDR2 SQIVND (reference sequence). The CDR3 nucleotides read TGTGCCAGTAGTGCCTCAACCAGGGGCGAGCAGTACTTC. Encoded protein: CASSASTRGEQYF.

The V gene is TRBV18, the J gene TRBJ2-7; weak D call: TRBD2 (5 bases). Germline CDR1 reads KGHSH; CDR2 reads LQKENI. The V and J ends lost 2 bases and 2 bases respectively, with 13 bases between them. The CDR3 sequence is 15 residues long. In DNA, the CDR3 is TGTGCCAGCTCACCATCGGGAATGCTAGCCTACGAGCAGTACTTC. As protein: CASSPSGMLAYEQYF.

The CDR3 DNA reads TGTGCCAGCAGCGTAGATAGGATGTGGTCCCCCGGGTATGGCTACACCTTC. Translation: CASSVDRMWSPGYGYTF. The rearrangement uses TRBV9 and TRBJ1-2; D is uncertain. V gave up 0 bases and J gave up 5 bases, with 20 bases separating them. There are 17 residues in the CDR3. The V gene's germline CDR1 is SGDLS and CDR2 YYNGEE.

J is TRBJ2-7 and V is TRBV5-1; TRBD1 is a possible D gene (6 bases). Germline values: CDR1 SGHRS, CDR2 YFSETQ. The germline V and J ends were trimmed by 1 base and 5 bases, with 10 bases remaining between them. CDR3 length equals 13 residues. The CDR3 loop is CASSLWQGNEQYF. In nucleotides, the CDR3 is TGCGCCAGCAGCTTGTGGCAGGGGAACGAGCAGTACTTC.